The sequence of this T cell receptor beta chain was determined in a study of STAT3 mutations in large granular lymphocyte leukemia. Findings and limits, study-wide: In T-cell large granular lymphocyte leukemia, about half of patients showed multiple immunodominant subclonotypes. Clonal expansion was inferred from other time points because no sample existed at each clone's first appearance.

As regards this clone: Its antigen is currently unknown.

Clones were read by immunoSEQ multiplex PCR, and TCRdb kept only the in-frame ones, dropping some. The sample has tens of thousands of clones; approximately 84% are singletons. The CDR3 extends over 14 amino acids. Trimming pared 5 bases from V and 1 base from J, leaving 11 bases between. Germline assignment: CDR1 SEHNR and CDR2 FQNEAQ (reference sequence). This clonotype was sampled from a man between 60 and 75 years old with T-cell large granular lymphocyte leukemia. Some clones in this sample may be carry-over from other donors' samples. The sample comprised peripheral blood mononuclear cells. V is TRBV7-9 and J is TRBJ1-2, with D perhaps TRBD1 (6 bases). The DNA of the CDR3 is TGTGCCAGCAGCCGGGACACCTATAACTATGGCTACACCTTC. Protein sequence: CASSRDTYNYGYTF.